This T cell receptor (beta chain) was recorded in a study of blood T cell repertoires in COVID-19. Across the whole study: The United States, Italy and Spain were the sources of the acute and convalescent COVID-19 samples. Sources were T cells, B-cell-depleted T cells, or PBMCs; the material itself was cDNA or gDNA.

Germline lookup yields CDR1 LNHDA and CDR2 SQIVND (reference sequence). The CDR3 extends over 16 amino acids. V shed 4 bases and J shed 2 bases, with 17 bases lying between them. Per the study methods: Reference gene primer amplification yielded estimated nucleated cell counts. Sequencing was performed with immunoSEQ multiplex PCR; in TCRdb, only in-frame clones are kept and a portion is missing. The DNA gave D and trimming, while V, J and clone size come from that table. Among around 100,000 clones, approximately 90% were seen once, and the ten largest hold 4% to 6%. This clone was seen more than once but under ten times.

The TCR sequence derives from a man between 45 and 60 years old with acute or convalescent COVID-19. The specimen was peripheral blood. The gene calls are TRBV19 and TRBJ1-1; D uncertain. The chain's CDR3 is CASSTQPGLINTEAFF. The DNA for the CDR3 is TGTGCCAGTAGTACCCAACCAGGACTGATCAACACTGAAGCTTTCTTT.